These 21 T cell receptor beta chains were sequenced from one sample in a study of blood T cell repertoires in COVID-19. Profiled with immunoSEQ multiplex PCR; TCRdb holds only in-frame clones, not every one. The sample contains under 350,000 clones, about 89% of which appear only once. Material for sequencing was PBMCs or T cells enriched from blood (not recorded which). These receptors were collected from a woman between 35 and 50 years old who had recovered from COVID-19.

V is TRBV3-1 (or the pseudogene TRBV3-2) and J is TRBJ2-3, with 10 bases lining up with TRBD2. Germline V gene sequence: CDR1 LGHDT, CDR2 YNNKEL (reference sequence). There are 14 residues in the CDR3. The ends lost 6 bases at V and 6 bases at J; junction bases unmatched: 6. CDR3 sequence reads: CASRLAGGPDTQYF. The DNA of the CDR3 is TGTGCCAGCAGGTTAGCGGGGGGCCCCGATACGCAGTATTTT.

The chain links TRBV7-9 to TRBJ1-1; 8 bases fit TRBD1. Germline CDR1 reads SEHNR; CDR2 reads FQNEAQ (reference sequence). V shed 5 bases, J shed 3 bases, and the junction held 11 bases outside the gene matches. This CDR3 is built from 16 residues. CDR3 protein: CASSTWTGRGDTEAFF. The CDR3, as DNA: TGTGCCAGCAGCACTTGGACAGGGAGGGGGGACACTGAAGCTTTCTTT. The full variable domain, in which reference TRBV7-9 and TRBJ1-1 provide the parts outside the CDR3, is DTGVSQNPRHKITKRGQNVTFRCDPISEHNRLYWYRQTLGQGPEFLTYFQNEAQLEKSRLLSDRFSAERPKGSFSTLEIQRTEQGDSAMYLCASSTWTGRGDTEAFFGQGTRLTVV.

The CDR3 loop reads CASKGPDYSNQPQHF. CDR3 DNA sequence: TGTGCCAGTAAGGGGCCCGATTATAGCAATCAGCCCCAGCATTTT. J is TRBJ1-5 and V is TRBV19; D might be TRBD1 (5 bases). The ends were cut back, 7 bases at V and 0 bases at J, with 13 bases in the middle. This CDR3 is built from 15 residues. The germline gives CDR1 LNHDA, CDR2 SQIVND (reference sequence).

The rearrangement joins TRBV4-2 to TRBJ1-1; D gene unclear. This CDR3 has 11 residues. Germline CDR1 is LGHNA and CDR2 is YNFKEQ. Deletions cut 2 bases from V and 6 bases from J, with 4 bases between. The CDR3 protein is CASSQFAEAFF. The CDR3 DNA reads TGTGCCAGCAGCCAATTCGCTGAAGCTTTCTTT.

The chain employs TRBV4-3 and TRBJ2-1, with 8 bases matching TRBD2. The length of the CDR3 is 15 residues. With V trimmed by 0 bases and J by 12 bases, 10 bases remained unmatched. The germline gives CDR1 LGHNA, CDR2 YSLEER. The CDR3 DNA is TGCGCCAGCAGCCAAGAAATAGCGGGAAGTCAACCGCAGTTCTTC. As protein: CASSQEIAGSQPQFF.

In its sample, this clone was seen once. The chain combines TRBV7-9 with TRBJ2-7, with 7 positions matching TRBD1. CDR3 length: 15 amino acids. CDR1 SEHNR and CDR2 FQNEAQ come from the germline V gene (reference sequence). V lost 5 bases to trimming and J lost 3 bases; unmatched junction nucleotides: 10. The DNA for the CDR3 is TGTGCCAGCAGCCAAGAGGGGGCAGGGAACTACGAGCAGTACTTC. Its translation is CASSQEGAGNYEQYF.

The sample holds many counts of this clone. This chain uses TRBV28 with TRBJ2-7; TRBD1 agrees at 7 bases. The CDR3 sequence is 15 residues long. Trimming cost V 3 bases and J 2 bases; bases outside gene matches: 7. Germline CDR1 and CDR2: MDHEN and SYDVKM. In nucleotides, the CDR3 is TGTGCCAGCAGTTTCCCCGGGACAGCGACCTACGAGCAGTACTTC. It yields the protein CASSFPGTATYEQYF.

The V and J genes are TRBV6-2 or TRBV6-3 and TRBJ2-1, with D tentatively TRBD1 (6 bases). This CDR3 is built from 14 residues. The ends were cut back, 4 bases at V and 8 bases at J, with 15 bases in the middle. Germline values: CDR1 MNHEY, CDR2 SVGEGT. CDR3 bases: TGTGCCAGCAGTTTAAGAGTTGGGGGCGATGAGCAGTTCTTC. Its translation: CASSLRVGGDEQFF.

The V call is TRBV20-1, the J call TRBJ1-3; D is possibly TRBD1 (5 bases). The CDR3 runs to 14 residues. In germline, CDR1 is DFQATT, CDR2 SNEGSKA (reference sequence). Deletions cut 3 bases from V and 2 bases from J, with 11 bases between. CDR3 sequence (DNA): TGCAGTGCTAGTTCCGGGGGAGCTGGAAACACCATATATTTT. Its translation is CSASSGGAGNTIYF.

The CDR3 nucleotides read TGTGCCAGTAGTGCCCCGATCGGGACTAATGAAAAACTGTTTTTT. Translating it yields CASSAPIGTNEKLFF. The gene calls are TRBV19 and TRBJ1-4; D is unresolved. Germline V gene data show CDR1 as LNHDA and CDR2 as SQIVND (reference sequence). The CDR3 has 15 residues. Trimming removed 5 bases from V and 2 bases from J, with 12 bases in between.

The rearrangement links TRBV19 to TRBJ2-1; no reliable D call. Trimming cost V 6 bases and J 2 bases, with 14 bases left between them. The germline CDR1 and CDR2 sequences are LNHDA and SQIVND (reference sequence). This CDR3 region has 15 residues. CDR3 DNA sequence: TGTGCCAGTAGCCTCACTAACGAACCCTACAATGAGCAGTTCTTC. Translating gives CASSLTNEPYNEQFF.

The gene calls are TRBV27 and TRBJ2-2; 7 positions match TRBD1. Looked up from germline, CDR1 is MNHEY and CDR2 is SMNVEV (reference sequence). This CDR3 is built from 15 residues. Unmatched junction bases numbered 8, after V lost 6 bases and J lost 4 bases. The CDR3 here is CASRSQGWGTGELFF. The DNA of the CDR3 is TGTGCCAGCAGATCACAGGGGTGGGGCACCGGGGAGCTGTTTTTT.

The rearrangement links TRBV9 to TRBJ2-2; possibly TRBD1 for D (6 bases). The length of the CDR3 is 16 residues. V lost 2 bases to trimming and J lost 6 bases, with 17 bases between them. CDR1 is SGDLS and CDR2 is YYNGEE in the germline V gene. The CDR3: CASSVTGWSSSGELFF. The DNA for the CDR3 is TGTGCCAGCAGCGTTACAGGGTGGTCTTCGTCCGGGGAGCTGTTTTTT.

The chain is built from TRBV5-1 and TRBJ2-2; TRBD2 is a possible D gene (6 bases). This CDR3 comprises 14 residues. Trimming pared 7 bases from V and 5 bases from J, leaving 15 bases between. Germline V gives CDR1 SGHRS, CDR2 YFSETQ. The DNA for the CDR3 is TGCGCCAGCCATTCTCAGGGAGGAACCGGGGAGCTGTTTTTT. It encodes CASHSQGGTGELFF.

The chain links TRBV9 to TRBJ2-7, with TRBD1 identical over 8 bases. Germline V gives CDR1 SGDLS, CDR2 YYNGEE. This CDR3 has 14 residues. V dropped 0 bases and J dropped 3; count of bases not matched to a gene: 2. The CDR3 DNA reads TGTGCCAGCAGCGTAGGGGACAGGAACTACGAGCAGTACTTC. This codes for CASSVGDRNYEQYF.

The chain uses TRBV5-1 and TRBJ1-2; 10 bases match TRBD1. CDR3 length equals 16 residues. Germline trimming cut 4 bases from V and 2 bases from J; bases unmatched to any gene: 8. CDR1 is SGHRS, CDR2 YFSETQ, per germline. DNA of the CDR3: TGCGCCAGCAGCCTTCGTTCGGGACAGGGGAACTATGGCTACACCTTC. Translating it yields CASSLRSGQGNYGYTF. The variable domain in full, with the rest retrieved from reference TRBV5-1 and TRBJ1-2, is KAGVTQTPRYLIKTRGQQVTLSCSPISGHRSVSWYQQTPGQGLQFLFEYFSETQRNKGNFPGRFSGRQFSNSRSEMNVSTLELGDSALYLCASSLRSGQGNYGYTFGSGTRLTVV.

This chain uses TRBV3-1 (or the pseudogene TRBV3-2) with TRBJ2-1, with D possibly being TRBD1 (5 bases). This CDR3 is 13 amino acids long. Germline CDR1 is LGHDT and CDR2 is YNNKEL (reference sequence). Trimming pared 1 base from V and 8 bases from J, leaving 9 bases between. The CDR3 reads CASSQVQGDEQFF. The CDR3 DNA sequence: TGTGCCAGCAGCCAAGTTCAGGGCGATGAGCAGTTCTTC.

A note on this clone: Other nucleotide sequences from this sample produce the same CDR3. The chain is built from TRBV6-5 and TRBJ1-6; tentatively, D is TRBD1 (5 bases). Trimming shortened V by 0 bases and J by 7 bases, and 10 bases separated the two germline ends. This CDR3 is 15 amino acids long. CDR1 is MNHEY, CDR2 SVGAGI, per germline. CDR3: CASSYSRQGNSPLHF. Written as DNA, the CDR3 is TGTGCCAGCAGTTACTCGCGTCAGGGAAATTCACCCCTCCACTTT.

The V and J genes are TRBV19 and TRBJ2-7, with a possible D match to TRBD1 (6 bases). The V and J ends lost 5 bases and 3 bases respectively, with 11 bases between them. The CDR3 totals 13 residues. In germline, CDR1 is LNHDA, CDR2 SQIVND (reference sequence). DNA for the CDR3: TGTGCCAGTAGTTCTGACAGGCGCTACGAGCAGTACTTC. It is translated as CASSSDRRYEQYF.

Only one count was recorded for this clone. This sequence joins TRBV19 and TRBJ1-5; 7 positions match TRBD1. The CDR3 is 16 residues long. The germline gives CDR1 LNHDA, CDR2 SQIVND (reference sequence). V dropped 5 bases and J dropped 0; count of bases not matched to a gene: 7. The CDR3 region is CASSVLQGTSNQPQHF. DNA for the CDR3: TGTGCCAGTAGTGTGTTACAGGGGACTAGCAATCAGCCCCAGCATTTT.

The genes are TRBV7-3 and TRBJ2-1, with D uncertain. Germline V gives CDR1 SGHTA, CDR2 FQGTGA. V lost 5 bases and J 9 bases, leaving 14 bases between the germline ends. The CDR3 covers 13 residues. CDR3 sequence: CASSPRQHGEQFF. For the CDR3, the DNA is TGTGCCAGCAGCCCGAGGCAGCATGGTGAGCAGTTCTTC.